This T cell receptor beta chain comes out of a study of vaccination and CD4 T cells after COVID-19 (dated by TCRdb to the early 2020s). Some background on the complete study: The convalescent cohort comprised six males and four females, including two Hispanic individuals, seven Caucasians, two Asians and one multiracial person. Control cultures used a CEFX viral epitope pool as positive control, an HIV-1 Nef peptide pool as negative control, or no peptide. The spike-specific CD4+ TCR repertoire was compared before and after mRNA vaccination in approximately ten COVID-19 convalescent patients and a handful of infection-naive healthy vaccine recipients. Each participant got two doses of either the Pfizer-BioNTech BNT162b2 vaccine (n=8) or the Moderna mRNA-1273 vaccine (n=2). Post-COVID blood samples from convalescent patients were collected a median of approximately 93 days after diagnosis, with a range of roughly 35 to 180 days. Post-vaccine blood samples were collected a median of about 11 weeks after the second vaccine dose, ranging from about 12 to 250 days. Overlapping spike peptide pools from SARS-CoV-2 and from the common cold coronaviruses HCoV-NL63, HCoV-OC43 and HCoV-229E were used as culture stimuli. Memory CD4+ T cell crossreactivity between SARS-CoV-2 and common cold coronavirus spike proteins was assessed at the TCR clonotype level in an earlier paper using these donors. Summary of the overall study and its limitations: Relatively few convalescent patients were included in the study, and early timepoints after natural infection were not analyzed. In convalescent patients, a median around 84% of post-vaccine SARS-CoV-2-reactive clones were detected only after vaccination, and vaccine-specific priming was suggested by this finding. The median number of SARS-CoV-2-reactive clonotypes rose from 21 after infection to 38 after vaccination, but the change was not significant. Of the vaccine-specific clones found in convalescent patients, nearly all (304 of 307) were mono-reactive for SARS-CoV-2 spike instead of being cross-reactive with common cold coronaviruses.

By sample share, this clonotype is large (0.1 to 1%). No antigen is known for it. Per-nucleotide qualities are absent, and no much larger clonotype sits a single base away. The germline V gene gives CDR1 as SGHTA and CDR2 as FQGNSA. V was cut back by 8 bases and J by 5 bases, leaving a gap of 19 bases between them. The CDR3 holds 15 amino acids from the cysteine to the phenylalanine. Only the CDR3 DNA is retained, 45 bases long and in frame from the first base. What this sample's treatment or condition label stands for: approximately 10-day PBMC culture with coronavirus spike peptide pools or control peptides (ViraFEST assay). CD4+ T cells from unexposed donors were collected before the COVID-19 pandemic (2011-2018). The ViraFEST assay, used in the study, expanded antigen-specific T cells with peptide pools and then identified the expanded clonotypes through TCR sequencing. About 1.8 million PBMCs per well were cultured in IMDM with roughly 5% human AB serum and 8.5 to 10 IU/ml IL-2, plus 10 ug/ml peptide pools. Half of the culture medium was replaced with fresh IL-2-containing medium on days 3 and 7. Once the cells had been in culture for about 10 days, the EasySep CD4+ T cell isolation kit was used to isolate CD4+ T cells by negative selection. As far as cell numbers permitted, CD4+ T cells from unexposed donors were tested for reactivity against SARS-CoV-2 S and N as well as four spike pools from common cold coronaviruses. Ficoll-Paque Plus gradient centrifugation was used to isolate PBMCs from whole blood, and the isolated PBMCs were then either used fresh or cryopreserved at -140C. In general, triplicate wells were set up for every culture condition. Leukapheresis product for the unexposed donors was bought commercially.

Library creation used PCR. DNA from cultured CD4+ T cells was subjected to TCR sequencing with the Oncomine TCR Beta short-read assay at the Johns Hopkins FTIC core. Genomic DNA was extracted from the cultured CD4+ T cells with the QIAamp micro DNA kit. Oncomine TCR Beta libraries from cultured CD4+ T cells were pooled using unique dual indexes and sequenced on an Illumina iSeq 100. Turning to the authors' computational methods: Non-productive sequences were removed, and CDR3s that did not start with C, did not end with F or W, or were shorter than 7 amino acids were discarded. The MANAFEST web application was used to identify antigen-specific clonotypes by comparing peptide-stimulated wells against reference wells and other culture wells. For a clone to be called positive, the clone needed an FDR below 0.05, an odds ratio above 5, and a productive frequency above 0.1% in at least two of three replicate wells. A clonotype was classed as cross-reactive if the clonotype showed significant expansion both in SARS-CoV-2 spike wells and in at least one common cold coronavirus spike condition. Using R version 3.6.1, CDR3 homology was evaluated through Levenshtein distances (stringdist) along with unrooted phylogenetic trees (ape). TCRdb cleaned the public reads at Q25 with fastp, built clones with MiXCR and kept in-frame beta chains. Rows merge per CDR3 protein into single entries with the most common DNA and genes. These V and J calls are TCRdb output, not the study's own analysis. The sample includes nearly 5,500 distinct CDR3 sequences, with roughly a third observed a single time. Together, the top ten hold roughly 25% of the sample.

This TCR was recovered from a human donor in good health. The sequence joins TRBV7-2 to TRBJ1-5; the D region possibly corresponds to TRBD1 (6 bases align). Sample: CD4+ T cells from blood, cultured in vitro. The DNA sequence is given as TGTGCCAGCCCCGGAAGGGGGGAGTATGATCAGCCCCAGCATTTT. Translated, it reads CASPGRGEYDQPQHF.